Listed below are T cell receptor beta chains from one sample, sequenced in a study of neurological immune-mediated disorders. One entry per CDR3 protein, called by TCRdb with MiXCR from the 5' RACE reads. The table shows more than 45,000 distinct CDR3 sequences, with more than 4% occurring only once. The sample taken for sequencing was PBMCs. These receptors were taken from a man aged 45 to 65 with multiple sclerosis. The CDR3 runs from the conserved cysteine through the conserved F or W. Fields, in order: D gene, J gene, V gene, CDR3 length, clone size, CDR3 protein. The D gene is left open where the match is weak. The size of a clone is reported for some rows only, either as once, few or many, or as a class for expanded clones.

D: TRBD1; J: TRBJ1-1; V: TRBV20-1; length: 14; size: many; CDR3: CSAKKQGGNTEAFF
D: TRBD1; J: TRBJ2-1; V: TRBV5-1; length: 15; size: many; CDR3: CASRSTGASYNEQFF
D: .; J: TRBJ2-3; V: TRBV7-6; length: 18; size: many; CDR3: CASSFGPRGRDIADTQYF
D: .; J: TRBJ1-1; V: TRBV4-1; length: 16; size: many; CDR3: CASSQERAGITFGAFF
D: TRBD2; J: TRBJ2-1; V: TRBV29-1; length: 14; size: many; CDR3: CSVEGLVSYNEQFF
D: .; J: TRBJ2-1; V: TRBV27; length: 14; size: many; CDR3: CASERGIGSNEQFF
D: .; J: TRBJ1-1; V: TRBV4-1; length: 14; size: many; CDR3: CASSQDRGNTEAFF
D: TRBD2; J: TRBJ2-1; V: TRBV20-1; length: 15; size: many; CDR3: CSASPAGGRYNEQFF
D: TRBD1; J: TRBJ1-1; V: TRBV7-9; length: 15; size: many; CDR3: CASKGTVNLNTEAFF
D: .; J: TRBJ1-1; V: TRBV12-3/TRBV12-4; length: 15; size: many; CDR3: CASSLSTVRVTEAFF
D: .; J: TRBJ2-3; V: TRBV6-4; length: 15; size: many; CDR3: CASSDSVDFTDTQYF
D: TRBD1; J: TRBJ1-1; V: TRBV7-9; length: 15; size: many; CDR3: CASSLVQGEGTEAFF
D: .; J: TRBJ2-7; V: TRBV6-6; length: 17; size: few; CDR3: CASSYSTGQGPTYEQYF
D: .; J: TRBJ1-2; V: TRBV12-3/TRBV12-4; length: 12; size: many; CDR3: CASSLGFIGYTF
D: TRBD1; J: TRBJ1-1; V: TRBV5-1; length: 15; size: many; CDR3: CASSRGTGTNTEAFF
D: .; J: TRBJ2-7; V: TRBV7-9; length: 13; size: many; CDR3: CASSAQGFYEQYF
D: TRBD2; J: TRBJ2-3; V: TRBV10-3; length: 17; size: .; CDR3: CAISVVASGPRADTQYF
D: TRBD2; J: TRBJ2-1; V: TRBV14; length: 15; size: .; CDR3: CASSQGLAGVSEQFF
D: TRBD1; J: TRBJ2-7; V: TRBV6-1; length: 15; size: many; CDR3: CASSAPDRVVYEQYF
D: TRBD1; J: TRBJ1-1; V: TRBV12-3/TRBV12-4; length: 15; size: many; CDR3: CASRLRGQWEDRAFF
D: TRBD2; J: TRBJ2-5; V: TRBV6-5; length: 14; size: many; CDR3: CASSSGSGRETQYF
D: .; J: TRBJ1-5; V: TRBV24-1; length: 15; size: few; CDR3: CATSDVGGPDQPQHF
D: .; J: TRBJ1-1; V: TRBV10-1; length: 13; size: few; CDR3: CASSESGITEAFF
D: TRBD1; J: TRBJ2-7; V: TRBV5-1; length: 15; size: .; CDR3: CASSRPGQGIDEQYF
D: .; J: TRBJ2-7; V: TRBV29-1; length: 12; size: many; CDR3: CSVVVIGYEQYF
D: TRBD1; J: TRBJ2-7; V: TRBV5-6; length: 16; size: many; CDR3: CASSLVRGPRSYEQYF
D: .; J: TRBJ1-4; V: TRBV20-1; length: 14; size: few; CDR3: CSATPGSRREKLFF
D: TRBD2; J: TRBJ2-2; V: TRBV6-6; length: 17; size: .; CDR3: CASSYGGLAGVTGELFF
D: .; J: TRBJ2-1; V: TRBV10-3; length: 12; size: many; CDR3: CAIPGLINEQFF
D: .; J: TRBJ2-7; V: TRBV15; length: 14; size: many; CDR3: CATSRDPRGNEQYF